This TCR beta chain stems from a study of spatial heterogeneity in lung cancer. The wider study: Beta-chain sequences consistently outnumbered alpha-chain sequences in detection.

The CDR3 loop spans 16 amino acids. V was pared by 0 bases and J by 4 bases, with 16 bases between. CDR1 and CDR2 (germline): SGDLS, YYNGEE. Study-wide points: In blood, ubiquitous expanded tumor TCRs appeared more at resection than follow-up.

MiXCR, applied by TCRdb to the 5' RACE reads, yields one record per CDR3 protein. The sample lists about 85,000 distinct CDR3 sequences; approximately 21% were seen once. Time point specified: sample taken at primary tumor resection. Whole RNA from tumor, nontumor lung or frozen PBMC was sequenced unsorted. On this clonotype: Its antigen is currently unknown.

This receptor was obtained from a male donor with early-stage non-small cell lung cancer. The chain employs TRBV9 and TRBJ1-1, with a tentative D call TRBD1 (5 bases). This specimen was PBMCs, taken at surgery. The CDR3 loop reads CASSVGSRQGSTEAFF. The DNA for the CDR3 is TGTGCCAGCAGCGTAGGTAGTAGGCAGGGAAGCACTGAAGCTTTCTTT.